The next 11 T cell receptor beta chains were all read from a single sample in a study of technical replicates of blood from a few donors. Profiling relied on immunoSEQ multiplex PCR, and the TCRdb table lists in-frame clones only, not all of them. Seen here are approximately 75,000 clones, approximately 96% observed once, and the top ten hold approximately 0.2%. Sequencing input: T cells isolated from PBMCs. The receptors originated from a human donor in good health.

A remark on this clone: The germline gene is not matched at one end of the junction; a read error may be the cause. The CDR3 spells CASSLRRSAGLYEQCF. CDR3 coding DNA: TGTGCCAGCAGCTTACGGCGGTCGGCGGGTCTTTACGAGCAGTGCTTC. V and J are TRBV7-9 and TRBJ2-7; perhaps TRBD2 as D (5 bases). This CDR3 is 16 amino acids long. Germline values: CDR1 SEHNR, CDR2 FQNEAQ (reference sequence).

The chain has TRBV18 and TRBJ2-7, with D hard to call. Trimming left V 5 bases short and J 1 base short, with 12 bases between. Germline assignment: CDR1 KGHSH and CDR2 LQKENI. This CDR3 is 14 amino acids long. The CDR3 coding sequence is TGTGCCAGCTCAACATCGACTGCTTCCTACGAGCAGTACTTC. This sequence encodes CASSTSTASYEQYF.

V is TRBV27 and J is TRBJ2-1; D possibly corresponds to TRBD2 (5 bases). V lost 8 bases and J 6 bases, leaving 14 bases between the germline ends. The CDR3 runs to 13 residues. Germline V gives CDR1 MNHEY, CDR2 SMNVEV (reference sequence). The CDR3 DNA is TGTGCCAGCTGTGAAACGGGGTCCAATGAGCAGTTCTTC. It translates to CASCETGSNEQFF.

The chain combines TRBV27 with TRBJ2-7, with a weak D call TRBD1 (6 bases). This CDR3 has 16 amino acids. V was pared by 3 bases and J by 6 bases, with 21 bases between. Germline values: CDR1 MNHEY, CDR2 SMNVEV (reference sequence). Here the CDR3 reads CASSFPSGALIGEQYF. The CDR3 bases are TGTGCCAGCAGTTTCCCGTCAGGGGCGCTAATCGGCGAGCAGTACTTC.

The rearrangement links TRBV27 to TRBJ1-2, with D unclear. The germline V and J ends were trimmed by 3 bases and 8 bases, with 19 bases remaining between them. The CDR3 has 15 amino acids. Germline V lookup: CDR1 MNHEY, CDR2 SMNVEV (reference sequence). DNA for the CDR3: TGTGCCAGCAGTTTCTTGGACGGGATCTATGGAGGCTACACCTTC. Protein sequence: CASSFLDGIYGGYTF.

The rearrangement joins TRBV29-1 to TRBJ2-3; D is uncertain. The length of the CDR3 is 13 residues. V dropped 6 bases and J dropped 2 bases, with 12 bases sitting between them. The germline CDR1 and CDR2 sequences are SQVTM and ANQGSEA. The CDR3 region has the DNA TGCAGCGTACCCCGACACCTCACAGATACGCAGTATTTT. Translating gives CSVPRHLTDTQYF.

The gene calls are TRBV7-2 and TRBJ2-1; the D gene is possibly TRBD2 (5 bases). Germline V CDR1 and CDR2: SGHTA, FQGNSA. This CDR3 is 15 amino acids long. Between the trimmed V and J ends, which lost 1 base and 3 bases, there was a span of 10 bases. The CDR3 protein is CASSLGASFYNEQFF. The CDR3 DNA is TGTGCCAGCAGCTTAGGAGCTAGCTTCTACAATGAGCAGTTCTTC.

The chain recombines TRBV23-1 with TRBJ2-1; 14 positions agree with TRBD2. TRBV23-1 is an open reading frame, and its role is uncertain. This CDR3 has 17 amino acids. The V and J ends lost 6 bases and 6 bases, in that order; junction bases with no gene match: 10. This CDR3 is CASSLGGTSGSSNEQFF. CDR3 nucleotide sequence: TGCGCCAGCAGCCTTGGCGGGACTAGCGGGAGTTCCAATGAGCAGTTCTTC.

The gene calls are TRBV5-5 and TRBJ1-1; TRBD1 might be the D (5 bases). Germline assignment: CDR1 SGHKS and CDR2 YYEKEE (reference sequence). The CDR3 is 13 residues long. V lost 4 bases, J lost 5 bases, and 12 bases lay in between. CDR3 loop: CASSGAGGTEAFF. The CDR3 nucleotides are TGTGCCAGCAGCGGAGCCGGGGGGACTGAAGCTTTCTTT.

The chain joins TRBV4-2 to TRBJ2-6, with D perhaps matching TRBD1 (5 bases). The CDR3 extends over 20 amino acids. Trimming took 0 bases from V and 0 from J, leaving 18 bases between them. CDR1 is LGHNA, CDR2 YNFKEQ, per germline. CDR3 in DNA: TGTGCCAGCAGCCAAGAGATCTTGGTTCAGGGTTTCTCTGGGGCCAACGTCCTGACTTTC. Translated: CASSQEILVQGFSGANVLTF.

The rearrangement uses TRBV7-9 and TRBJ1-1, with D unresolved. The germline CDR1 and CDR2 sequences are SEHNR and FQNEAQ (reference sequence). Trimming cost V 2 bases and J 5 bases, with 24 bases left between them. The CDR3 covers 18 residues. This chain's CDR3 is CASSLMVAGDPSRTEAFF. CDR3 sequence (DNA): TGTGCCAGCAGCTTAATGGTCGCAGGCGACCCGAGTAGGACTGAAGCTTTCTTT.